The entry below gives a single T cell receptor beta chain sequence along with its context. Original analysis: Using reference gene primer amplification, nucleated cell counts were estimated. Assay: immunoSEQ multiplex PCR; the TCRdb copy retains only in-frame clones and omits some. V, J and clone size are taken as reported in that table, and D and trimming were inferred from the DNA itself. The table includes fewer than 350,000 clones, approximately 92% detected once. One Seattle source followed patients from active infection through their disease course. These data come from a study of blood T cell repertoires in COVID-19. Study information: Whether acute or convalescent, the COVID-19 samples came from the United States, Italy and Spain. PBMCs, B-cell-depleted T cells, or T cells provided the cDNA or gDNA that made up the material.

Trimming took 7 bases from V and 7 from J; bases not matched to a gene: 4. This CDR3 region has 14 residues. CDR1 SGDLS and CDR2 YYNGEE come from the germline V gene. The source is a woman aged 25 to 45 with COVID-19, enrolled during active disease. The sequenced sample was peripheral blood. The chain combines TRBV9 with TRBJ1-6; 11 nucleotides align to TRBD1. The CDR3 loop reads CASSRTGGNSPLHF. The CDR3 bases are TGTGCCAGCTCAAGGACAGGGGGCAATTCACCCCTCCACTTT.